One T cell receptor beta chain is described in this entry. TCRdb's copy holds only in-frame clones and misses some; the assay was immunoSEQ multiplex PCR. This repertoire shows tens of thousands of clones, about 95% found once; its top ten account for approximately 4.3%. V shed 4 bases and J shed 0 bases, with 10 bases lying between them. This CDR3 spans 16 amino acids. The germline V gene has CDR1 LGHDT and CDR2 YNNKEL (reference sequence). The data derive from a study of blood T cell repertoires in COVID-19. The clonotype comes from a human donor with active COVID-19. The donor label of this sample is uncertain. Sequencing input: peripheral blood. This chain uses TRBV3-1 (or the pseudogene TRBV3-2) with TRBJ1-6; weak D call: TRBD1 (5 bases). CDR3 in DNA: TGTGCCAGCAGCCGGTCCAGGGACTCCTATAATTCACCCCTCCACTTT. Protein sequence: CASSRSRDSYNSPLHF.